This T cell receptor beta chain derives from a study of blood T cell repertoires in COVID-19 (dated by TCRdb to about 2020). For the wider study: Collaborator samples came from the United States, Italy and Spain and covered acute and convalescent phases of COVID-19. Where available, HLA class I and class II types were obtained from metadata supplied by the sample provider rather than from assay-based typing. Samples came from the ongoing ImmuneRACE study (first 160 participants) plus 1,254 subjects from 6 global collaborators. The repertoires were made available in a free public database intended to serve as a resource for research on the immune response to SARS-CoV-2. Nearly every sample came with metadata listing a de-identified subject ID, COVID-19 status, age in years and sex. The prospective study material was composed of cDNA or gDNA derived from T cells, B-cell-depleted T cells, or PBMCs. Deeply sampled blood TCRbeta repertoires from subjects exposed to, actively infected with, or recovered from COVID-19 were included in the dataset. What the research found in general, with its limitations: How much clinical and demographic metadata was included differed by source and by participant, and the metadata was provided uncurated.

CDR1 and CDR2 (MNHEY, SVGEGT) derive from the germline V gene. V was cut back by 2 bases and J by 0 bases, leaving a gap of 14 bases between them. The CDR3 holds 18 amino acids from the cysteine to the phenylalanine. The CDR3 DNA has 54 bases and is translated from base 1. Whole blood was collected in K2EDTA tubes by collaborating institutions according to the institutions' own protocols. For TCRbeta analysis, collaborators shipped samples in one of three forms: frozen whole blood, isolated PBMCs, or DNA extracted from either of those sample types. As to this clone: It has no known antigen specificity. No base qualities exist here, and no much larger clone lies one base off it.

TCRbeta CDR3 regions were amplified from genomic DNA by means of the immunoSEQ Assay, a bias-controlled multiplex PCR. Per the authors' processing: Nucleated cell counts per sample were estimated from amplification of reference gene primers within the assay. Sequence reads were collapsed and filtered to measure the absolute abundance of every unique TCRbeta CDR3 rearrangement. For each sample, productive Simpson clonality was calculated as the square root of Simpson's diversity index over productive rearrangements. TCRdb carries this immuneACCESS record with in-frame sequences only. Its versions omit some clonotypes, under half of them owing to an unresolved V gene in the studies checked, with the rest unexplained. V and J calls plus clone size are reproduced from that table; the DNA served to infer D and trimming. Present in this sample are roughly 52,000 clones, 70% to 90% of which were seen just once. The ten largest clones take up around 20% of the sample.

The receptor was isolated from a human donor in a cohort sampled during active COVID-19. Here the chain combines TRBV6-2 or TRBV6-3 and TRBJ1-6; D gene: possibly TRBD1, on 5 matching bases. Sequenced sample: peripheral blood. The bases read TGTGCCAGCAGTTACCCGCAGGGCAGGAGCTCCTATAATTCACCCCTCCACTTT. Its product reads: CASSYPQGRSSYNSPLHF.